The 21 T cell receptor beta chains reported below all come from one sample, sequenced in a study of T cell responses to AZD1222 COVID-19 vaccine. Repertoires were generated with immunoSEQ multiplex PCR, while TCRdb's copy carries only in-frame clones and drops some. The table lists approximately 160,000 clones, 90% of them singletons. Sequencing used peripheral blood, obtained on day 0 of AZD1222 vaccination. All receptors derive from an adult in good health.

The CDR3 DNA reads as TGTGCCAGCAGCTGGGGGACCCTGAGAACTGAAGCTTTCTTT. Protein product: CASSWGTLRTEAFF. The rearrangement uses TRBV5-6 and TRBJ1-1, with D perhaps TRBD1 (5 bases). Germline V CDR1 and CDR2: SGHDT, YYEEEE. Trimming left V 3 bases short and J 5 bases short, with 14 bases between. The CDR3 consists of 14 residues.

The chain uses TRBV3-1 (or the pseudogene TRBV3-2) and TRBJ1-3; TRBD1 matches 8 bases. Germline V CDR1 and CDR2: LGHDT, YNNKEL (reference sequence). The V gene end was trimmed by 4 bases and the J gene end by 4 bases; junction bases not matched to a gene: 6. This CDR3 is built from 15 residues. As DNA, the CDR3 is TGTGCCAGCAGCCTCTGGGACAGGCTGGGAAACACCATATATTTT. This translates into CASSLWDRLGNTIYF.

This clone was counted once. V usage is TRBV18 and J usage is TRBJ1-6; no clear D. The CDR3 is 16 amino acids. Germline assignment: CDR1 KGHSH and CDR2 LQKENI. Trimming stripped 4 bases from V and 15 bases from J, with 25 bases between. CDR3 nucleotide sequence: TGTGCCAGCTCACGAAACGATGCCCAACTGGGCCAACTCCTCCACTTT. Its protein product is CASSRNDAQLGQLLHF.

This chain links TRBV10-3 with TRBJ2-1; D may be TRBD2 (6 bases). The CDR3 contains 14 residues. V lost 2 bases and J lost 3, with 8 bases in between. Per germline, CDR1 ENHRY and CDR2 SYGVKD. The CDR3 DNA sequence: TGTGCCATCAGTGAGATAGCGGACTACAATGAGCAGTTCTTC. Encoded protein: CAISEIADYNEQFF.

The chain employs TRBV19 and TRBJ2-7, with 8 bases aligning to TRBD2. V trimming: 5 bases; J trimming: 4 bases; junction bases outside the gene matches: 10. CDR3 length: 15 amino acids. Germline lookup yields CDR1 LNHDA and CDR2 SQIVND (reference sequence). The CDR3 is CASSDGAGAKYEQYF. The CDR3, as DNA: TGTGCCAGTAGTGATGGAGCGGGGGCGAAATACGAGCAGTACTTC.

This clone has just one count. V gene TRBV5-6 combines with J gene TRBJ2-5; TRBD2 matches 12 bases. V shed 3 bases, J shed 5 bases, and the junction held 8 bases outside the gene matches. The CDR3 is 16 residues long. Germline CDR1 is SGHDT and CDR2 is YYEEEE. The CDR3 coding sequence is TGTGCCAGCAGCTCCCCCGGGACTAGCGGGCAGGAGACCCAGTACTTC. It translates to CASSSPGTSGQETQYF.

The rearrangement uses TRBV7-8 and TRBJ2-7; tentative D call: TRBD1 (6 bases). The CDR3 is 15 residues long. With 5 bases removed from V and 3 bases from J, the gap between germline ends came to 17 bases. Germline-derived CDR1 and CDR2 are SGHVS and FQNEAQ. The CDR3 DNA is TGTGCCAGCAGCGCCCAAACACAGGGCCTCTACGAGCAGTACTTC. The encoded protein is CASSAQTQGLYEQYF.

The chain carries TRBV10-1 and TRBJ2-5; TRBD2 aligns across 11 bases. This CDR3 contains 16 residues. The junction had 6 bases not matched to a gene; V was cut back by 4 bases and J by 2 bases. Looked up from germline, CDR1 is WNHNN and CDR2 is SYGVQD (reference sequence). This CDR3 is CASSAGPSGGQETQYF. The CDR3 nucleotides are TGCGCCAGCAGTGCGGGTCCTAGCGGGGGGCAAGAGACCCAGTACTTC.

The CDR3 reads CASSHPRGLNEKLFF. Written as DNA, the CDR3 is TGTGCCAGCAGCCACCCACGGGGGCTCAATGAAAAACTGTTTTTT. V usage is TRBV7-9 and J usage is TRBJ1-4, with D possibly matching TRBD1 (6 bases). The CDR3 is 15 residues long. Trimming removed 5 bases from V and 5 bases from J, with 15 bases in between. Per germline, CDR1 SEHNR and CDR2 FQNEAQ (reference sequence).

This clone was counted only a few times. V is TRBV4-1 and J is TRBJ1-1; no reliable D call. Germline V gene sequence: CDR1 MGHRA, CDR2 YSYEKL. The V end lost 2 bases, the J end lost 0 bases, and 4 bases lay between the germline ends. The CDR3 is made up of 13 amino acids. The CDR3 loop is CASSQWVNTEAFF. Here the CDR3 DNA reads TGCGCCAGCAGCCAATGGGTGAACACTGAAGCTTTCTTT.

The chain uses TRBV5-1 and TRBJ2-6; D is ambiguous. The germline gives CDR1 SGHRS, CDR2 YFSETQ. V lost 0 bases to trimming and J lost 0 bases, with 10 bases between them. The CDR3 totals 17 residues. CDR3 loop: CASSLVVWGSGANVLTF. The CDR3 DNA is TGCGCCAGCAGCTTGGTTGTCTGGGGCTCTGGGGCCAACGTCCTGACTTTC.

The genes are TRBV4-3 and TRBJ2-3; 8 bases match TRBD2. The V and J ends lost 1 base and 0 bases, in that order; junction bases with no gene match: 0. Per the germline V gene, CDR1 is LGHNA and CDR2 is YSLEER. CDR3 size: 15 residues. The CDR3 DNA reads as TGCGCCAGCAGCCAAGGACTAGCGAGCACAGATACGCAGTATTTT. This encodes CASSQGLASTDTQYF.

The chain uses TRBV18 and TRBJ2-1; D perhaps matches TRBD1 (5 bases). Trimming left V 0 bases short and J 2 bases short, with 8 bases between. CDR3 length equals 15 residues. Germline V gene data show CDR1 as KGHSH and CDR2 as LQKENI. DNA for the CDR3: TGTGCCAGCTCACCACCAGGGGCCGCCTACAATGAGCAGTTCTTC. This gives the protein CASSPPGAAYNEQFF. Supplemented by reference TRBV18 and TRBJ2-1, the full variable domain reads NAGVMQNPRHLVRRRGQEARLRCSPMKGHSHVYWYRQLPEEGLKFMVYLQKENIIDESGMPKERFSAEFPKEGPSILRIQQVVRGDSAAYFCASSPPGAAYNEQFFGPGTRLTVL.

This chain uses TRBV19 with TRBJ1-6; 7 positions agree with TRBD1. The CDR3 is made up of 14 amino acids. V lost 1 base and J lost 7; bases outside the gene matches: 1. CDR1 is LNHDA, CDR2 SQIVND, per germline (reference sequence). The CDR3 protein is CASSIGTGNSPLHF. The CDR3 region has the DNA TGTGCCAGTAGTATAGGGACAGGAAATTCACCCCTCCACTTT. The full variable domain, with the rest looked up from reference TRBV19 and TRBJ1-6, is DGGITQSPKYLFRKEGQNVTLSCEQNLNHDAMYWYRQDPGQGLRLIYYSQIVNDFQKGDIAEGYSVSREKKESFPLTVTSAQKNPTAFYLCASSIGTGNSPLHFGNGTRLTVT.

This clone was detected once. The CDR3 bases are TGTGCCAGCCGTACCGGGGGGCTTTCGGCAGATACGCAGTATTTT. Residues: CASRTGGLSADTQYF. The genes are TRBV7-2 and TRBJ2-3; TRBD2 is a possible D gene (7 bases). CDR1 is SGHTA and CDR2 is FQGNSA in the germline V gene. This CDR3 spans 15 amino acids. Trimming pared 8 bases from V and 4 bases from J, leaving 19 bases between.

V is TRBV19 and J is TRBJ1-6; D remains ambiguous. V shed 3 bases and J shed 7 bases, with 7 bases lying between them. The CDR3 loop spans 13 amino acids. Germline CDR1 LNHDA, CDR2 SQIVND (reference sequence). CDR3 bases: TGTGCCAGTAGTATTCAGCCGAATTCACCCCTCCACTTT. Its protein product is CASSIQPNSPLHF.

The CDR3 sequence is CASSSRQGANTEAFF. In nucleotides, the CDR3 is TGTGCCAGCAGCTCCAGACAGGGGGCGAACACTGAAGCTTTCTTT. V gene TRBV7-3 combines with J gene TRBJ1-1; 10 bases match TRBD1. CDR3 length equals 15 residues. Germline loops: CDR1 SGHTA, CDR2 FQGTGA. The junction had 3 bases not matched to a gene; V was cut back by 4 bases and J by 1 base.

The V call is TRBV10-1, the J call TRBJ1-5, with D unresolved. CDR1 and CDR2 from the germline V gene are WNHNN and SYGVQD (reference sequence). V was pared by 8 bases and J by 11 bases, with 22 bases between. The CDR3 length is 14 residues. Here the CDR3 reads CASRPNCPLESQHF. The CDR3 DNA reads TGCGCCAGCCGACCTAACTGTCCACTTGAGTCCCAGCATTTT.

The chain combines TRBV30 with TRBJ1-6; D is unclear. This CDR3 has 14 residues. V shed 0 bases and J shed 7 bases, with 10 bases lying between them. CDR1 is GTSNPN, CDR2 SVGIG, per germline (reference sequence). The CDR3 DNA reads TGTGCCTGGAGTGTTTCCGGGATCAATTCACCCCTCCACTTT. This sequence encodes CAWSVSGINSPLHF.

This chain uses TRBV5-1 with TRBJ1-3; no clear D gene. The V gene lost 4 bases and the J gene lost 0 bases, with 11 bases spanning the gap. Germline loops: CDR1 SGHRS, CDR2 YFSETQ. The CDR3 is made up of 15 amino acids. CDR3 region: CASSPDGISGNTIYF. CDR3 DNA: TGCGCCAGCAGCCCAGACGGGATCTCTGGAAACACCATATATTTT. The variable domain in full, completed from reference TRBV5-1 and TRBJ1-3, reads KAGVTQTPRYLIKTRGQQVTLSCSPISGHRSVSWYQQTPGQGLQFLFEYFSETQRNKGNFPGRFSGRQFSNSRSEMNVSTLELGDSALYLCASSPDGISGNTIYFGEGSWLTVV.

The chain is built from TRBV18 and TRBJ1-2, with TRBD1 as a possible D gene (6 bases). The ends were cut back, 2 bases at V and 2 bases at J, with 9 bases in the middle. The CDR3 covers 14 residues. Germline-derived CDR1 and CDR2 are KGHSH and LQKENI. The CDR3 reads CASSPRTENYGYTF. DNA for the CDR3: TGTGCCAGCTCACCAAGGACAGAGAACTATGGCTACACCTTC.